The clone carrying this T cell receptor beta chain was counted ten times or more. This sample was included in a study of HIV-infected patients and healthy controls. Whole blood was used without fractionation, so all unsorted peripheral T cells were included. Alpha and beta constant-region primers primed reverse transcription of 500 to 550 ng RNA. Alpha and beta chain libraries were made separately by chain-specific third strand synthesis with multiplexing indices. Each molecule carried a 12-nucleotide identifier made of two joined random hexamers added before amplification. After a brief PCR adding P5, P7 and a second index, roughly 25 amplification cycles followed. TCRdb re-derived calls from the 5' RACE reads in MiXCR, one entry per CDR3 protein. The table shows 18,000 or so distinct CDR3 sequences, with about 9.4% occurring only once. The germline gives CDR1 SGHTA, CDR2 FQGNSA. The CDR3 length is 16 residues. V gave up 5 bases and J gave up 6 bases; unmatched junction bases: 10.

The receptor comes from an adult in good health. What was sequenced was blood. The chain links TRBV7-2 to TRBJ2-1, with 10 positions matching TRBD2. Here the CDR3 reads CASSTSGRGTANEQFF. DNA of the CDR3: TGTGCCAGCAGCACCAGCGGGAGGGGAACGGCCAATGAGCAGTTCTTC.